The 4 T cell receptor beta chains given below trace back to one sample, sequenced in a study of T cells in Graves' hyperthyroidism and ophthalmopathy. RNA transcripts provided the source from which TCR beta CDR3 regions were amplified. The HTBI primer set served for first-round RT-PCR of the TCR CDR3. TCRdb reprocessed the multiplex PCR reads with MiXCR, giving one entry per CDR3 protein. The sample holds about 740,000 distinct CDR3 sequences, 12% to 15% seen once. What was sequenced was blood. The receptors stem from a woman aged 18-35 years with Graves' hyperthyroidism.

V gene TRBV6-4 combines with J gene TRBJ2-7; 9 nucleotides match TRBD1. The CDR3 spans 15 residues. The V gene's germline CDR1 is MRHNA and CDR2 SNTAGT. After removal of 5 bases from V and 4 bases from J, the junction contained 9 bases not matched to a gene. CDR3 sequence: CASSSRQGGAYEQYF. The CDR3 nucleotides read TGTGCCAGCAGTTCAAGACAGGGGGGGGCTTACGAGCAGTACTTC.

This clonotype has more than one count but fewer than ten. This chain connects TRBV7-9 to TRBJ2-7; 8 bases agree with TRBD2. J was trimmed by 3 bases and V by 5 bases; bases with no gene match: 21. The germline CDR1 and CDR2 sequences are SEHNR and FQNEAQ (reference sequence). The CDR3 loop spans 19 amino acids. CDR3 sequence: CASSLLRPLGLAGYYEQYF. The CDR3 DNA follows: TGTGCCAGCAGCCTTCTACGACCTTTGGGCCTAGCGGGTTACTACGAGCAGTACTTC.

This clonotype was counted between two and nine times. CDR3 sequence (DNA): TGTGCCACCAGTGACCGGAGGGACAGACCCTACGAGCAGTACTTC. Its protein product is CATSDRRDRPYEQYF. This chain uses TRBV24-1 with TRBJ2-7, with a weak D call TRBD1 (7 bases). The CDR3 totals 15 residues. Per the germline V gene, CDR1 is KGHDR and CDR2 is SFDVKD. V was shortened by 4 bases and J by 2 bases, with 14 bases between the two germline ends.

This clonotype has ten or more counts. The rearrangement links TRBV28 to TRBJ2-7, with D possibly being TRBD1 or TRBD2 (5 bases each). Looked up from germline, CDR1 is MDHEN and CDR2 is SYDVKM. V shed 6 bases and J shed 3 bases, with 15 bases lying between them. This CDR3 is built from 14 residues. The CDR3 DNA reads TGTGCCAGCAGCCTAAGGGACGGCTTCTACGAGCAGTACTTC. Amino acids: CASSLRDGFYEQYF.